The present TCR beta chain was sequenced within a study of T cell clonality in common variable immunodeficiency. General study findings and limits: Common variable immunodeficiency TCR beta sequences reportedly had fewer deletions and N-nucleotide insertions. Shared TCRbeta clones were fewer between CVID subjects than controls.

Control and CVID samples contributed equal amounts of genomic DNA. TCRdb's table, derived via immunoSEQ multiplex PCR, lists solely in-frame clones and lacks some. The repertoire has tens of thousands of clones, none seen only once; the ten largest take under 6.5%. V trimming: 1 base; J trimming: 5 bases; junction bases outside the gene matches: 11. The CDR3 covers 17 residues. Germline V gene sequence: CDR1 MGHRA, CDR2 YSYEKL. Most patients and controls had Caucasian heritage. Many counts were recorded for this clone. What it binds is unknown. The missing CDR3 end, 3 residues past where the read stops, is filled in from the germline J gene.

The receptor was isolated from a person aged 18 to 70 in good health. Specimen: peripheral blood mononuclear cells. J is TRBJ1-5 and V is TRBV4-1; 7 bases match TRBD1. The sequenced part of the CDR3 DNA is TGCGCCAGCAGCCAAGTTCGGGCCTCCAGGGGGGATCAGCCC. Its translation is CASSQVRASRGDQP. In full, the CDR3 is CASSQVRASRGDQPQHF.